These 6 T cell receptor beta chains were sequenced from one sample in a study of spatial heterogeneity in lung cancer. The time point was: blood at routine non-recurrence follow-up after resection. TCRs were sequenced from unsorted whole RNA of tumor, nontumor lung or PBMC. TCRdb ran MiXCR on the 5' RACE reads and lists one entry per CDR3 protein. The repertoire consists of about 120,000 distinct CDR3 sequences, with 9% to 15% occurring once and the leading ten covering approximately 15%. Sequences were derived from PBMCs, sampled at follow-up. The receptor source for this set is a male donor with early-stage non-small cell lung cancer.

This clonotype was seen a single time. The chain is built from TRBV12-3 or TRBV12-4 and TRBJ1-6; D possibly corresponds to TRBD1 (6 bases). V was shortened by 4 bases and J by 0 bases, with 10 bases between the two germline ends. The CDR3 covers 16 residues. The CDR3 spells CASSSGVSSYNSPLHF. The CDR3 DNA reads TGTGCCAGCAGTTCAGGGGTTAGCTCCTATAATTCACCCCTCCACTTT.

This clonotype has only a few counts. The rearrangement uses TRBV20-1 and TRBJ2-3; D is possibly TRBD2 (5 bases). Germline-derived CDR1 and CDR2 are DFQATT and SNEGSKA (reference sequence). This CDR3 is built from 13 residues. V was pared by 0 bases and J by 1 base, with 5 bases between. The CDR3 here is CSARDSGTDTQYF. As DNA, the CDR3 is TGCAGTGCTAGAGATAGCGGCACAGATACGCAGTATTTT.

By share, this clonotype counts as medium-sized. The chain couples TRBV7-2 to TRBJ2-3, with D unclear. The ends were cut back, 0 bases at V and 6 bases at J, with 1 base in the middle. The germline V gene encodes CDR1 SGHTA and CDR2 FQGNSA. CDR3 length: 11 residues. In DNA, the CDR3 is TGTGCCAGCAGCTTAGCCGATACGCAGTATTTT. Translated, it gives CASSLADTQYF.

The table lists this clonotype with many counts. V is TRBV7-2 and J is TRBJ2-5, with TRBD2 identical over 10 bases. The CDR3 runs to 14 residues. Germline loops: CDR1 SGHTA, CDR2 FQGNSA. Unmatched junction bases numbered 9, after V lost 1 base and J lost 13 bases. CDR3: CASSLGLAGARLYF. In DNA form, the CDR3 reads TGTGCCAGCAGCTTAGGGCTAGCGGGGGCCCGTTTGTACTTC.

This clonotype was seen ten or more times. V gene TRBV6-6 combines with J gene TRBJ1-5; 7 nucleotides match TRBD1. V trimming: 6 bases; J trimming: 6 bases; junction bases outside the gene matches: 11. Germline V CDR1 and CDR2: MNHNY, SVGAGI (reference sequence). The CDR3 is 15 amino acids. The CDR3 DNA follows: TGTGCCAGCAGAGAACAGGGGATTCTGCGTCAGCCCCAGCATTTT. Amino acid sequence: CASREQGILRQPQHF.

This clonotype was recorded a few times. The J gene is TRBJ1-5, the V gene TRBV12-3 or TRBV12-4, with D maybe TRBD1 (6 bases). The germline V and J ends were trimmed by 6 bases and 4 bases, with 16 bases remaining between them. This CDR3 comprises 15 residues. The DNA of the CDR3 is TGTGCCAGCAGGTCGGCTCAGGGGTCGAATCAGCCCCAGCATTTT. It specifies CASRSAQGSNQPQHF.